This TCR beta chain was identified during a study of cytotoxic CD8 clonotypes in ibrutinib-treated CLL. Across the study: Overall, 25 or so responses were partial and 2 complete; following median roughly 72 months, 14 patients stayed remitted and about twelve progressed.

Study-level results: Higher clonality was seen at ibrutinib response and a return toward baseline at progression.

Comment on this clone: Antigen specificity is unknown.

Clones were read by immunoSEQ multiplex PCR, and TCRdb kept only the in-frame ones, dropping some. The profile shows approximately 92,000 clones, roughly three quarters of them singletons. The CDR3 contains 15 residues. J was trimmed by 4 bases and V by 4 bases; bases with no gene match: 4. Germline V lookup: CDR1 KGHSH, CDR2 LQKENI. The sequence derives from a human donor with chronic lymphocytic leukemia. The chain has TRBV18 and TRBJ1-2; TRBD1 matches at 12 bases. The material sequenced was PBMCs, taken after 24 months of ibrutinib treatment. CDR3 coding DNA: TGTGCCAGCTCACTGGGACAGGGGGCAATCTATGGCTACACCTTC. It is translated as CASSLGQGAIYGYTF. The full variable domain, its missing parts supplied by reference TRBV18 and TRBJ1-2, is NAGVMQNPRHLVRRRGQEARLRCSPMKGHSHVYWYRQLPEEGLKFMVYLQKENIIDESGMPKERFSAEFPKEGPSILRIQQVVRGDSAAYFCASSLGQGAIYGYTFGSGTRLTVV.